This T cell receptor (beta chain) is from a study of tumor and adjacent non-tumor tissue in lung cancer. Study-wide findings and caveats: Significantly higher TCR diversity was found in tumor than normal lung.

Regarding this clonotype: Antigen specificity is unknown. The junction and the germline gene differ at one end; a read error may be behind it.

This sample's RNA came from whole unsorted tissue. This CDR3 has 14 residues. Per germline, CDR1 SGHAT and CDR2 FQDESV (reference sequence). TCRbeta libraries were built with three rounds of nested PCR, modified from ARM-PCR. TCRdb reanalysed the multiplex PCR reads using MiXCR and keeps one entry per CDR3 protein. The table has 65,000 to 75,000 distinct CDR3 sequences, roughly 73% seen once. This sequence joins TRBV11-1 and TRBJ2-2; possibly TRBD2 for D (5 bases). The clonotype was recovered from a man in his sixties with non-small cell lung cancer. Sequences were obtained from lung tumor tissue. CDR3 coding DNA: TGTGCCACCAGCTATACTAGTGGCACCGGGGAAATGTTTTTT. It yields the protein CATSYTSGTGEMFF. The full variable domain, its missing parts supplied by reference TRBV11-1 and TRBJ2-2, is EAEVAQSPRYKITEKSQAVAFWCDPISGHATLYWYRQILGQGPELLVQFQDESVVDDSQLPKDRFSAERLKGVDSTLKIQPAELGDSAMYLCATSYTSGTGEMFFGEGSRLTVL.